This note documents a single TCR beta chain sequence. Antigen: not known. Method: immunoSEQ multiplex PCR; TCRdb's copy keeps in-frame clones and lacks some. The sample has about 400,000 clones; over 75% are singletons. Trimming removed 4 bases from V and 1 base from J; junction bases left unmatched: 3. This CDR3 contains 14 residues. The germline V gene encodes CDR1 SGHDT and CDR2 YYEEEE. The entry originates in a study of Ad26.COV2.S vaccination and SARS-CoV-2 variants. Overall study results and limits: Recipients given vaccine exceeded placebo recipients in spike-specific TCR breadth.

Treatment specified: roughly 19 received Ad26.COV2.S at low or high dose, single or two shots; about five received placebo; per-sample allocation not given. It was on day 63 after the first vaccine or placebo injection that samples were taken. Here the sequenced sample was peripheral blood, taken in a trial of Ad26.COV2.S vaccine versus placebo. This rearrangement joins TRBV5-6 to TRBJ2-7; TRBD1 aligns across 9 bases. This sequence originates from a person aged 18-60 years who received the Ad26.COV2.S COVID-19 vaccine or a placebo. The CDR3 here is CASSAGQGSYEQYF. CDR3 DNA: TGTGCCAGCAGCGCGGGACAGGGTTCCTACGAGCAGTACTTC.